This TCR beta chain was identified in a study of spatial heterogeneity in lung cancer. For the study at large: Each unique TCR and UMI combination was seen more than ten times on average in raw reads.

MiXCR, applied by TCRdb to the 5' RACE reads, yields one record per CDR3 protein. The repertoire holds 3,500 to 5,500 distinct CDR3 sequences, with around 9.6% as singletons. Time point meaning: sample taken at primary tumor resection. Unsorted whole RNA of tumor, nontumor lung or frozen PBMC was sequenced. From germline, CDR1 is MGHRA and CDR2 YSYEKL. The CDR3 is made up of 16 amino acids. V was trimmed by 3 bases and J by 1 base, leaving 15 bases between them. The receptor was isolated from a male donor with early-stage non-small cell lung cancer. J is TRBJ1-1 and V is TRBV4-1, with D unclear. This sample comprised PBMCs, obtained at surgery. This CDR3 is CASSHSTPTRNTEAFF. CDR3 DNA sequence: TGCGCCAGCAGCCACAGCACCCCAACAAGGAACACTGAAGCTTTCTTT.